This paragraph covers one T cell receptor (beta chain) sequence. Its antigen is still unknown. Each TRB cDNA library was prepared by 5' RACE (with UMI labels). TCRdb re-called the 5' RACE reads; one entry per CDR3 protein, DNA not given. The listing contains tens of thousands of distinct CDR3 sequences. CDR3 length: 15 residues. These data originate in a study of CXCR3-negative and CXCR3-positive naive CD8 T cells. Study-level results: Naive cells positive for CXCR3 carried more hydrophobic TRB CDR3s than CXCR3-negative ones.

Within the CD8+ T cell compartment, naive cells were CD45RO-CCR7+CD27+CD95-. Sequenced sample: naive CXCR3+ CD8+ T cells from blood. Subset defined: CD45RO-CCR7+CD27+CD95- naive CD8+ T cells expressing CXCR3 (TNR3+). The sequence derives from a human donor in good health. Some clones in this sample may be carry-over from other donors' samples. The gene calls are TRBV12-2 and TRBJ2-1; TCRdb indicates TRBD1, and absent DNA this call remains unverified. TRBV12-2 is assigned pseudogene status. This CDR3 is CASRLGQGGDNEQFF.